This TCR beta chain came from a study of blood T cells in healthy people across ages. Across the whole study: Per every two T cells, about one barcoded beta molecule was captured by template switching.

Study-level points and caveats: Diversity estimates from one million T cells were considered underestimates. As naive T cell percentage varied, TCR beta diversity correlated strongly with it.

Germline V gene sequence: CDR1 SGHRS, CDR2 YFSETQ. The CDR3 contains 13 residues. V shed 0 bases and J shed 6 bases, with 9 bases lying between them. Through a sample-barcoded 5' primer and a J-beta primer mix, a second PCR was run for about 6 to 12 cycles. TCRdb processed the 5' RACE reads anew with MiXCR; each CDR3 protein has one entry. This table has about 670,000 distinct CDR3 sequences, roughly half appearing once. This clonotype occurred a few times. Its antigen is not identified. The sequence came from an elderly woman in good health. The chain joins TRBV5-1 to TRBJ1-2; D gene ambiguous. Sequencing input: blood. CDR3 sequence: CASSLVIGDGYTF. CDR3 nucleotide sequence: TGCGCCAGCAGCTTGGTAATTGGGGATGGCTACACCTTC.